This T cell receptor (beta chain) derives from a study of cytomegalovirus exposure and HLA in healthy donors. Study results and caveats: An analysis done earlier found most TCR beta V segments productive about 90% or about 30% of the time.

This CDR3 is 19 amino acids long. Per the germline V gene, CDR1 is MGHRA and CDR2 is YSYEKL. V gave up 0 bases and J gave up 6 bases; unmatched junction bases: 7. The donors comprised healthy bone marrow donors. In the case of this clone: The antigen remains undetermined.

The study ran its PCR with 60 Vbeta and 13 Jbeta primers. The protocol was immunoSEQ multiplex PCR, while the TCRdb copy is restricted to in-frame clones and leaves out a portion. The top ten clones hold roughly 1.2% of a sample with roughly 100,000 clones, around 70% of them seen once. This receptor was identified in a man aged 35 to 55 in good health and CMV-seronegative. The chain joins TRBV4-1 to TRBJ2-2; the match to TRBD2 covers 16 bases. The source material was PBMCs. The CDR3 sequence is CASSQEAGLAGGRAGELFF. For the CDR3, the DNA is TGCGCCAGCAGCCAAGAGGCGGGACTAGCGGGGGGGCGGGCCGGGGAGCTGTTTTTT.